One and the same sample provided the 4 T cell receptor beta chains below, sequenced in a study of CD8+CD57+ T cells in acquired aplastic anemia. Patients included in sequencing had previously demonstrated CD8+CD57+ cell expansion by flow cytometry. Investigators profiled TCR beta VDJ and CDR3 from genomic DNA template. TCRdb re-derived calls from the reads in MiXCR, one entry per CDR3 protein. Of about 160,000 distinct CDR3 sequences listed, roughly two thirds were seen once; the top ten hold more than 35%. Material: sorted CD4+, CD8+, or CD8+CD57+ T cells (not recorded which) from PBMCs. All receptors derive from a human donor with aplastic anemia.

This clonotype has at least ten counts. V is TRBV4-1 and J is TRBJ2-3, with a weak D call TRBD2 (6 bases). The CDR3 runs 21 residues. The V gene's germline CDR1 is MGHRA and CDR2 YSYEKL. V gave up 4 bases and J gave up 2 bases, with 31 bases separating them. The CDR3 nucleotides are TGCGCCAGCAGCCTCGAACCCGCTGTTACGAATAGTAGCGGTCCCACAGATACGCAGTATTTT. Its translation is CASSLEPAVTNSSGPTDTQYF.

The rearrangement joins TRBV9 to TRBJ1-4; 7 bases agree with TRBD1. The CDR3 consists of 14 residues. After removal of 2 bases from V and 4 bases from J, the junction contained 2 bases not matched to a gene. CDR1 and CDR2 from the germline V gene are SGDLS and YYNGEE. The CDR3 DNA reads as TGTGCCAGCAGCGTGGGGACAGTTAATGAAAAACTGTTTTTT. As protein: CASSVGTVNEKLFF. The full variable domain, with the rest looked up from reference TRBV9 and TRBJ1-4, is DSGVTQTPKHLITATGQRVTLRCSPRSGDLSVYWYQQSLDQGLQFLIQYYNGEERAKGNILERFSAQQFPDLHSELNLSSLELGDSALYFCASSVGTVNEKLFFGSGTQLSVL.

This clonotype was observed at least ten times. The CDR3 DNA sequence: TGTGCCAGCAGCCCAGCTCGGCTAGCGGGGGAGACCCAGTACTTC. Translating it yields CASSPARLAGETQYF. The chain combines TRBV28 with TRBJ2-5, with 9 bases aligning to TRBD2. V lost 6 bases to trimming and J lost 5 bases; unmatched junction nucleotides: 10. There are 15 residues in the CDR3. CDR1 and CDR2 from the germline V gene are MDHEN and SYDVKM.

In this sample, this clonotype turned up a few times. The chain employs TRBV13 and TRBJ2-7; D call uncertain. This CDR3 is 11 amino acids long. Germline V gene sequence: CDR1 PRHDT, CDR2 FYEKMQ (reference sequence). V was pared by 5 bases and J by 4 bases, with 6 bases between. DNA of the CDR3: TGTGCCAGCAGCCGAGAATACGAGCAGTACTTC. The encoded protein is CASSREYEQYF.